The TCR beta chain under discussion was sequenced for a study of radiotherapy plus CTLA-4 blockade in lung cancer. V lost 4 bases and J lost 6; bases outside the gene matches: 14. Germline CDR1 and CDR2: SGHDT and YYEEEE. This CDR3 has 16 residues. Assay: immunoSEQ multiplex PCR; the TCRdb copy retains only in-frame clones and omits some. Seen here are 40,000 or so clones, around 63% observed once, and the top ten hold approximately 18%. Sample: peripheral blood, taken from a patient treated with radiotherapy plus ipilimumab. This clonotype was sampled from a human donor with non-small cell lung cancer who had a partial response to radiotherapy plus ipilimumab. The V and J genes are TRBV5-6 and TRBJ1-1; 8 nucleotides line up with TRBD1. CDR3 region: CASSPRGTGEGAEAFF. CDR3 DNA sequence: TGTGCCAGCAGCCCCCGAGGGACAGGCGAGGGGGCTGAAGCTTTCTTT.